The TCR beta chain described here comes from a study of early T cells in non-severe SARS-CoV-2 infection. For the study at large: Sequencing of bulk RNA from unsorted whole blood was done, without chain pairing.

In regard to this clonotype: The antigen remains unidentified.

Separate cDNA molecules each had unique molecular identifiers attached to them. TCRdb independently ran MiXCR on the 5' RACE reads; one entry per CDR3 protein. The sample consists of tens of thousands of distinct CDR3 sequences, 20% to 25% of them appearing once. Points from the study as a whole: Using VDJdb, the matching emphasized anti-spike CD8 responses while missing private and CD4 specificities.

The ends were cut back, 5 bases at V and 0 bases at J, with 9 bases in the middle. Germline CDR1 LNHDA, CDR2 SQIVND (reference sequence). The CDR3 is 14 amino acids. This chain links TRBV19 with TRBJ2-3; D gene ambiguous. This specimen was whole blood, taken at baseline. The TCR originated in an adult who was a healthcare worker with PCR-confirmed SARS-CoV-2 infection or an uninfected control (not recorded which). CDR3 DNA: TGTGCCAGTAGTCCCGCCCCGAGCACAGATACGCAGTATTTT. This gives the protein CASSPAPSTDTQYF.